These T cell receptor beta chains were read from a single sample in a study of Ad26.COV2.S vaccination and SARS-CoV-2 variants. Assay: immunoSEQ multiplex PCR; the TCRdb copy retains only in-frame clones and omits some. The sample holds about 680,000 clones, 89% seen once. This specimen was peripheral blood, taken in a trial of Ad26.COV2.S vaccine versus placebo. Receptor source: a person aged 18-60 years who received the Ad26.COV2.S COVID-19 vaccine or a placebo. CDR3s include the opening cysteine and the closing phenylalanine or tryptophan. Each record gives: clone size, D gene, V gene, J gene, CDR3 DNA, CDR3 protein. A D gene is named only where the DNA matches it firmly. Part of the rows lack a size; the others show once, few, many or a class for expanded clones.

once	-	TRBV19	TRBJ1-1	TGTGCCAGCCGGGACTTTACTGAAGCTTTCTTT	CASRDFTEAFF
-	-	TRBV18	TRBJ2-5	TGTGCCAGCTCACCACCGAACAGAGTGGCGATAAAAGAGACCCAGTACTTC	CASSPPNRVAIKETQYF
-	-	TRBV7-9	TRBJ2-1	TGTGCCAGCAGCTTGAACAGTTACAATGAGCAGTTCTTC	CASSLNSYNEQFF
few	-	TRBV7-9	TRBJ2-7	TGTGCCAGCAGCTTAGGCTACCTCTCCTACGAGCAGTACTTC	CASSLGYLSYEQYF
once	-	TRBV11-2	TRBJ2-1	TGTGCCAGCAGCTTAGAAAGGGGACTTGTAAGTAATGAGCAGTTCTTC	CASSLERGLVSNEQFF
-	TRBD1	TRBV7-6	TRBJ2-1	TGTGCCAGCAGCAAACAGGGGAGCTCCTACAATGAGCAGTTCTTC	CASSKQGSSYNEQFF
-	-	TRBV1	TRBJ1-4	TGCACCAGCAGTCCCGGGTCTATAAATGAAAAACTGTTTTTT	CTSSPGSINEKLFF
-	-	TRBV6-6	TRBJ1-1	TGTGCCAGCAGTTACGCAGGGGCGAACACTGAAGCTTTCTTT	CASSYAGANTEAFF
once	TRBD2	TRBV5-1	TRBJ2-5	TGCGCCAGCGCAACTAGCGGGGCGGAGACCCAGTACTTC	CASATSGAETQYF
-	-	TRBV24-1	TRBJ2-7	TGTGCCACCAGTGATCGAGGTGAGTTTGACGAGCAGTACTTC	CATSDRGEFDEQYF
-	TRBD1	TRBV4-2	TRBJ2-1	TGTGCCAGCAGCCAAGATAGTAGAGGTCTACAGGGGAATGAGCAGTTCTTC	CASSQDSRGLQGNEQFF
-	-	TRBV12-3/TRBV12-4	TRBJ2-5	TGTGCCAGCAGTTTCAATCAGGGGGAGACCCAGTACTTC	CASSFNQGETQYF
-	TRBD1	TRBV12-3/TRBV12-4	TRBJ1-2	TGTGCCAGCAGCAGAGAGGGGGCTCGTGGCTACACCTTC	CASSREGARGYTF
-	-	TRBV10-3	TRBJ1-4	TGTGCCATCAGCCCCGGGACTGAGAATGAAAAACTGTTTTTT	CAISPGTENEKLFF
-	-	TRBV5-1	TRBJ2-4	TGCGCCAGCAGCCGGTGGAGCCAATCAGGAACCAAAAACATTCAGTACTTC	CASSRWSQSGTKNIQYF
-	TRBD1	TRBV6-5	TRBJ1-6	TGTGCCAGCAGTTGGGGAGAGGGGGCGAATTCACCCCTCCACTTT	CASSWGEGANSPLHF
-	-	TRBV19	TRBJ2-7	TGTGCCAGTAGTCGGAGGCCAGTTGCGACCTACGAGCAGTACTTC	CASSRRPVATYEQYF
once	-	TRBV12-3/TRBV12-4	TRBJ1-1	TGTGCCAGCAGTTTGATCCAGGAGGGTAAAGCTTTCTTT	CASSLIQEGKAFF
-	-	TRBV12-3/TRBV12-4	TRBJ1-5	TGTGCCAGCAGTTTAACGGCGGGTCCCCAGCATTTT	CASSLTAGPQHF
-	-	TRBV4-2	TRBJ1-3	TGTGCCAGCAGCCAAGACAGGGGCTCTGGAAACACCATATATTTT	CASSQDRGSGNTIYF
-	-	TRBV9	TRBJ1-2	TGTGCCAGCAGCATCCTCCCCCAGGGAGCTGGCTACACCTTC	CASSILPQGAGYTF
-	TRBD2	TRBV10-2	TRBJ2-2	TGCGCCAGCACCCGACTAGCGGGAGGGCCCACCGGGGAGCTGTTTTTT	CASTRLAGGPTGELFF
-	TRBD1	TRBV6-5	TRBJ1-5	TGTGCCAGCAGAAGAGGGACAGGGGGAAATCAGCCCCAGCATTTT	CASRRGTGGNQPQHF
-	TRBD1	TRBV4-2	TRBJ2-3	TGTGCCAGCAGCCCTGGACAGGGGCTATCTCATACGCAGTATTTT	CASSPGQGLSHTQYF
-	TRBD1	TRBV18	TRBJ2-5	TGTGCCAGCTCCCCGATTTTGAGCAGGGGGTCCCAAGAGACCCAGTACTTC	CASSPILSRGSQETQYF
-	TRBD2	TRBV2	TRBJ2-1	TGTGCCAGCAGCCCCCGACTAGCGGGGCTCGGCGATGAGCAGTTCTTC	CASSPRLAGLGDEQFF
-	-	TRBV7-8	TRBJ1-3	TGTGCCAGCAGCACTCAGGTTCTTCCTGGAAACACCATATATTTT	CASSTQVLPGNTIYF
-	-	TRBV15	TRBJ1-3	TGTGCCACCAGCAGAGACCGCGTCGGTGAAGACACCATATATTTT	CATSRDRVGEDTIYF
-	-	TRBV2	TRBJ1-5	TGTGCCAGCAGAGAGACAGGAAGAAATCAGCCCCAGCATTTT	CASRETGRNQPQHF
-	-	TRBV30	TRBJ2-7	TGTGCCTGGAGATCATCAGGGGAGATTTGTTTC	CAWRSSGEICF
-	-	TRBV6-5	TRBJ1-5	TGTGCCAGCAGTTACTCGGGAGGGAATCAGCCCCAGCATTTT	CASSYSGGNQPQHF
-	-	TRBV7-2	TRBJ1-6	TGTGCCAGCACTCCCGAAAGTAATTCACCCCTCCACTTT	CASTPESNSPLHF
-	TRBD1	TRBV24-1	TRBJ2-3	TGTGCCACCAGTAGACAGGGGGCGGTTACAGATACGCAGTATTTT	CATSRQGAVTDTQYF
-	TRBD2	TRBV5-1	TRBJ2-1	TGCGCCAGCGGGACTAGCGGGGGCCTAAATGAGCAGTTCTTC	CASGTSGGLNEQFF
-	-	TRBV27	TRBJ2-5	TGTGCCAGCAGACTAAGCCGGGACAACCAAGAGACCCAGTACTTC	CASRLSRDNQETQYF
-	TRBD1	TRBV5-1	TRBJ2-7	TGCGCCAGCAGCCCGACCGATGGACAGGACCCCTACGAGCAGTACTTC	CASSPTDGQDPYEQYF
-	-	TRBV25-1	TRBJ1-6	TGTGCCAGCAGGAGGGCTACGGATTCACCCCTCCACTTT	CASRRATDSPLHF
-	TRBD2	TRBV24-1	TRBJ2-1	TGTGCCACCAGTGAGGCTAGCGGGGGGGACAATGAGCAGTTCTTC	CATSEASGGDNEQFF
few	-	TRBV5-1	TRBJ2-7	TGCGCCAGCAGCATCAGCGGGCCTAGCTCCTACGAGCAGTACTTC	CASSISGPSSYEQYF
-	-	TRBV24-1	TRBJ1-1	TGTGCCACCAGTGACCCAGCCAGTGGCACTGAAGCTTTCTTT	CATSDPASGTEAFF
-	-	TRBV3-1/TRBV3-2	TRBJ2-2	TGTGCCAGCAGCCGGGGACTGGTGAACACCGGGGAGCTGTTTTTT	CASSRGLVNTGELFF
-	TRBD2	TRBV4-1	TRBJ2-1	TGCGCCAGCAGCCAAGTTGGTAGCGGGGGGCCCATTCCGTTCTTC	CASSQVGSGGPIPFF
-	-	TRBV3-1/TRBV3-2	TRBJ1-1	TGTGCCAGCAGCCAAGCGGGCACTGAAGCTTTCTTT	CASSQAGTEAFF
-	-	TRBV5-1	TRBJ2-5	TGCGCCAGCAGCTTTTGGCGGCAAGAGACCCAGTACTTC	CASSFWRQETQYF
few	TRBD2	TRBV9	TRBJ2-1	TGTGCCAGCAGCGCGGGGACTAGCGGGAGCGATGAGCAGTTCTTC	CASSAGTSGSDEQFF
-	-	TRBV7-9	TRBJ1-1	TGTGCCAGCAGCTTACCGGCAGGGACGAACACTGAAGCTTTCTTT	CASSLPAGTNTEAFF
-	-	TRBV7-9	TRBJ2-3	TGTGCCAGCAGCTCCAGAGATACGCAGTATTTT	CASSSRDTQYF
once	TRBD2	TRBV2	TRBJ2-7	TGTGCCAGCAGTACAACGAGACTAGCGGGAGAATACGAGCAGTACTTC	CASSTTRLAGEYEQYF
-	TRBD1	TRBV5-6	TRBJ1-6	TGTGCCAGCAGCACATGGACAGGGTATAATTCACCCCTCCACTTT	CASSTWTGYNSPLHF
-	-	TRBV11-2	TRBJ1-2	TGTGCCAGCAGCCCCCTTGAGTACACCTTC	CASSPLEYTF
few	TRBD1	TRBV19	TRBJ2-7	TGTGCCAGTAGTACGGCAGGGGGCAACTACGAGCAGTACTTC	CASSTAGGNYEQYF
-	-	TRBV7-3	TRBJ1-6	TGTGCCAGCAGCTTACTTGGGGTGAAGAATTCACCCCTCCACTTT	CASSLLGVKNSPLHF
-	TRBD1	TRBV7-8	TRBJ1-3	TGTGCCAGCAGCTGGCGGGACAGGGGAAATGGAAACACCATATATTTT	CASSWRDRGNGNTIYF
-	-	TRBV30	TRBJ1-4	TGTGCCTGGAGTGGGGATGGTGCAACTAATGAAAAACTGTTTTTT	CAWSGDGATNEKLFF
-	-	TRBV6-2/TRBV6-3	TRBJ1-2	TGTGCCAGCAGTTCGGTAGGCAGACATAACTATGGCTACACCTTC	CASSSVGRHNYGYTF